This T cell receptor (beta chain) was captured in a study of control samples from healthy donors and cancer patients. The protocol was immunoSEQ multiplex PCR, while the TCRdb copy is restricted to in-frame clones and leaves out a portion. Counted here are 80,000 to 100,000 clones, about 91% occurring once; the ten biggest clones make up approximately 14%. The CDR3 has 15 amino acids. V gave up 3 bases and J gave up 3 bases; unmatched junction bases: 8. Looked up from germline, CDR1 is SGHNT and CDR2 is YYREEE (reference sequence). The V gene is TRBV5-4, the J gene TRBJ1-2, with 7 bases that match TRBD1. The sequenced sample consisted of blood. This sequence was found in a man aged 25-45 years in good health. The CDR3 coding sequence is TGTGCCAGCAGCTCCGGGACAGCGATCCACTATGGCTACACCTTC. Protein: CASSSGTAIHYGYTF.